These T cell receptor beta chains were read from a single sample in a study of cytotoxic CD8 clonotypes in ibrutinib-treated CLL. Measured with immunoSEQ multiplex PCR; TCRdb has only the in-frame clones, and not every one. The sample holds around 330,000 clones, over 55% seen once. The source was PBMCs, collected after 36 months of ibrutinib treatment. These receptors were obtained from a human donor with chronic lymphocytic leukemia. Each CDR3 is given with its conserved first and last residue. Each record gives: CDR3 length, D gene, J gene, V gene, clone size, CDR3 protein, CDR3 DNA. A D gene is named only where the DNA matches it firmly. The size field is filled for only some rows; it gives once, few, many or a size class.

length: 14; D: -; J: TRBJ2-5; V: TRBV7-8; size: once; CDR3: CASSLEEDQETQYF; DNA: TGTGCCAGCAGCTTAGAAGAGGACCAAGAGACCCAGTACTTC
length: 13; D: -; J: TRBJ2-3; V: TRBV29-1; size: -; CDR3: CSVTGLRTDTQYF; DNA: TGCAGCGTAACAGGCCTCCGTACAGATACGCAGTATTTT
length: 13; D: -; J: TRBJ2-2; V: TRBV11-2; size: few; CDR3: CASSRIGTGELFF; DNA: TGTGCCAGCAGCCGGATAGGGACCGGGGAGCTGTTTTTT
length: 15; D: -; J: TRBJ2-7; V: TRBV7-6; size: -; CDR3: CASSLALASHYEQYF; DNA: TGTGCCAGCAGCTTAGCGCTAGCGTCACACTACGAGCAGTACTTC
length: 14; D: -; J: TRBJ1-5; V: TRBV19; size: -; CDR3: CASSIRGDNQPQHF; DNA: TGTGCCAGTAGTATTAGGGGAGACAATCAGCCCCAGCATTTT
length: 14; D: -; J: TRBJ2-7; V: TRBV6-5; size: -; CDR3: CASSYGGTSYEQYF; DNA: TGTGCCAGCAGTTACGGGGGGACCTCCTACGAGCAGTACTTC
length: 15; D: TRBD1; J: TRBJ1-2; V: TRBV7-2; size: -; CDR3: CASSIRDSHDYGYTF; DNA: TGTGCCAGCAGCATTCGGGACAGCCACGATTATGGCTACACCTTC
length: 16; D: -; J: TRBJ2-3; V: TRBV7-2; size: -; CDR3: CASSLIRPWGTDTQYF; DNA: TGTGCCAGCAGCTTAATACGTCCTTGGGGCACAGATACGCAGTATTTT
length: 11; D: -; J: TRBJ2-1; V: TRBV2; size: -; CDR3: CASSGHNEQFF; DNA: TGTGCCAGCAGTGGTCACAATGAGCAGTTCTTC
length: 15; D: -; J: TRBJ2-7; V: TRBV4-1; size: -; CDR3: CASSHLGRSVYEQYF; DNA: TGCGCCAGCAGCCATCTTGGACGGAGTGTCTACGAGCAGTACTTC
length: 14; D: -; J: TRBJ2-7; V: TRBV15; size: few; CDR3: CATSNRDGKYEQYF; DNA: TGTGCCACCAGCAACCGGGACGGCAAATACGAGCAGTACTTC
length: 14; D: -; J: TRBJ1-4; V: TRBV18; size: -; CDR3: CASSPRPPGEKLFF; DNA: TGTGCCAGCTCACCACGTCCCCCGGGTGAAAAACTGTTTTTT
length: 15; D: TRBD2; J: TRBJ2-7; V: TRBV7-8; size: -; CDR3: CASSLLAELSYEQYF; DNA: TGTGCCAGCAGCCTACTAGCGGAACTCTCCTACGAGCAGTACTTC
length: 16; D: -; J: TRBJ2-7; V: TRBV27; size: -; CDR3: CASSPDGAYGRYEQYF; DNA: TGTGCCAGCAGTCCTGACGGGGCCTACGGTCGCTACGAGCAGTACTTC
length: 16; D: -; J: TRBJ2-1; V: TRBV5-1; size: once; CDR3: CASSLGPLSVVNEQFF; DNA: TGCGCCAGCAGCTTGGGACCCCTTAGTGTGGTAAATGAGCAGTTCTTC
length: 13; D: -; J: TRBJ2-7; V: TRBV7-9; size: -; CDR3: CASSPTWAYEQYF; DNA: TGTGCCAGCAGCCCCACTTGGGCCTACGAGCAGTACTTC
length: 14; D: TRBD2; J: TRBJ2-3; V: TRBV5-6; size: -; CDR3: CASSQGLASETQYF; DNA: TGTGCCAGCAGCCAGGGACTAGCATCGGAGACGCAGTATTTT
length: 14; D: -; J: TRBJ1-5; V: TRBV5-6; size: -; CDR3: CASSLGPQGQPQHF; DNA: TGTGCCAGCAGCTTAGGGCCCCAGGGGCAGCCCCAGCATTTT
length: 15; D: -; J: TRBJ2-7; V: TRBV10-3; size: -; CDR3: CAISESEGALDEQYF; DNA: TGTGCCATCAGTGAGTCGGAGGGGGCTCTCGACGAGCAGTACTTC
length: 11; D: -; J: TRBJ2-1; V: TRBV28; size: -; CDR3: CASSRRGQQFF; DNA: TGTGCCAGCAGTCGGAGGGGTCAGCAGTTCTTC
length: 14; D: -; J: TRBJ2-2; V: TRBV2; size: -; CDR3: CASSARLATGELFF; DNA: TGTGCCAGCAGCGCGCGACTTGCTACCGGGGAGCTGTTTTTT
length: 15; D: TRBD1; J: TRBJ2-3; V: TRBV18; size: -; CDR3: CASSPGQASTDTQYF; DNA: TGTGCCAGCTCACCGGGACAGGCTAGCACAGATACGCAGTATTTT